The sequence of this TCR beta chain was determined in a study of T cell repertoires in cytomegalovirus infection. Study as a whole: Recently identified HLA-C-restricted CMV epitopes were among the peptides used. Carrying CMV and the relevant HLA type showed in public TCR beta signatures.

A note on this clonotype: Its cognate antigen is unknown.

Study results and limitations: Cumulative frequency of public TCR beta families picked out carriers of CMV plus the relevant HLA. HLA-C-restricted CMV clonotypes gave the most frequent clonotype in two of eight donors.

The ends were cut back, 0 bases at V and 2 bases at J, with 7 bases in the middle. The CDR3 is 14 residues long. From germline, CDR1 is MNHEY and CDR2 SVGAGI. TCRdb reprocessed the reads via MiXCR and lists one record per CDR3 protein. The sample holds about 700,000 distinct CDR3 sequences; 30% to 40% are singletons and the top ten take about 18%. The TCR was taken from a human donor in good health (CMV status not recorded). Some clones in this sample may be carry-over from other donors' samples. The sample here was cultured PBMCs, taken from culture after CMV antigen stimulation. The rearrangement links TRBV6-5 to TRBJ1-2, with TRBD1 as a possible D gene (5 bases). CDR3 loop: CASSYSQENYGYTF. As DNA, the CDR3 is TGTGCCAGCAGTTACTCACAGGAAAACTATGGCTACACCTTC.